This entry concerns a single TCR beta chain. Its antigen is as yet unknown. The sample comes from a study of cytomegalovirus exposure and HLA in healthy donors. Study-level results: Reportedly, diagnosis of cytomegalovirus status by the classifier showed high specificity and sensitivity. Cytomegalovirus-associated status was assigned to 150 or so TCR beta chains.

Here immunoSEQ multiplex PCR was the method, and the copy in TCRdb shows in-frame clones only, minus some. Counted here are around 56,000 clones, roughly 93% occurring once; the ten biggest clones make up approximately 1.7%. Germline CDR1 is SGHRS and CDR2 is YFSETQ. The trim removed 0 bases at V and 7 bases at J, leaving 1 base unmatched. The CDR3 loop spans 14 amino acids. V and J are TRBV5-1 and TRBJ1-5; 10 bases line up with TRBD1. The specimen sequenced was PBMCs. This TCR was sampled from a woman aged 18-30 years in good health and CMV-seropositive. CDR3 bases: TGCGCCAGCAGCTTGGGACAGGGGGCCCAGCCCCAGCATTTT. Protein sequence: CASSLGQGAQPQHF.